These 3 T cell receptor beta chains originate from one sample sequenced in a study of shared clonotypes between healthy human individuals. Some clones are missing from TCRdb's copy, which holds only in-frame ones; the method was immunoSEQ multiplex PCR. The repertoire consists of 1.6 million or so clones, with roughly 98.5% occurring once and the leading ten covering roughly 0.35%. Input material: naive CD4+ T cells sorted from blood. Subset defined: CD45RA+ positively selected. These receptors were taken from a young man in good health.

This clone was picked up one time. J is TRBJ1-2 and V is TRBV18, with 8 bases fitting TRBD1. CDR1 is KGHSH and CDR2 is LQKENI in the germline V gene. The V gene end was trimmed by 6 bases and the J gene end by 7 bases; junction bases not matched to a gene: 13. This CDR3 spans 15 amino acids. This CDR3 is CASSSAWDRQVGYTF. The CDR3 region has the DNA TGTGCCAGCTCCAGTGCGTGGGACAGGCAGGTTGGCTACACCTTC.

The chain links TRBV19 to TRBJ1-2; D call uncertain. Germline V CDR1 and CDR2: LNHDA, SQIVND (reference sequence). This CDR3 comprises 15 residues. Trimming pared 3 bases from V and 4 bases from J, leaving 15 bases between. The CDR3 is CASSMSGLGSYGYTF. The DNA of the CDR3 is TGTGCCAGTAGTATGTCCGGGTTGGGGAGCTATGGCTACACCTTC.

The chain employs TRBV10-2 and TRBJ1-2; no clear D. Trimming stripped 2 bases from V and 1 base from J, with 8 bases between. The CDR3 extends over 14 amino acids. Germline V gives CDR1 WSHSY, CDR2 SAAADI. The CDR3 region has the DNA TGCGCCAGCAGTGAGGGCAGAATTAACTATGGCTACACCTTC. Protein sequence: CASSEGRINYGYTF.